Below, 27 T cell receptor beta chains from the same sample are listed, as sequenced in a study of blood T cell repertoires in COVID-19. TCRdb's table, derived via immunoSEQ multiplex PCR, lists solely in-frame clones and lacks some. The table has roughly 130,000 clones, more than 70% seen once. Sequencing was done on a sample of peripheral blood. These receptors were obtained from a woman aged 30 to 39 who had recovered from COVID-19.

The rearrangement uses TRBV5-1 and TRBJ2-3; a weak D match, TRBD1 (6 bases). The germline gives CDR1 SGHRS, CDR2 YFSETQ. This CDR3 is 15 amino acids long. V lost 4 bases and J 0 bases, leaving 12 bases between the germline ends. CDR3 DNA: TGCGCCAGCAGCAAACAGGGAAGAAGCACAGATACGCAGTATTTT. This sequence encodes CASSKQGRSTDTQYF.

The rearrangement uses TRBV5-1 and TRBJ1-1; D is possibly TRBD1 (6 bases). Between the trimmed V and J ends, which lost 4 bases and 1 base, there was a span of 11 bases. The CDR3 length is 14 residues. In germline, CDR1 is SGHRS, CDR2 YFSETQ. In DNA form, the CDR3 reads TGCGCCAGCAGCCGCCTGGACAGGAACACTGAAGCTTTCTTT. Translated: CASSRLDRNTEAFF.

The DNA of the CDR3 is TGTGCCAGGGACAGAATGACAGATACGCAGTATTTT. Its protein is CARDRMTDTQYF. The chain couples TRBV2 to TRBJ2-3; D may be TRBD1 (6 bases). CDR1 is SNHLY, CDR2 FYNNEI, per germline. The CDR3 has 12 amino acids. Deletions cut 9 bases from V and 3 bases from J, with 10 bases between.

The chain has TRBV5-1 and TRBJ2-7; no reliable D call. The CDR3 sequence is 15 residues long. Trimming removed 0 bases at V and 2 bases at J, with 12 bases between. CDR1 is SGHRS, CDR2 YFSETQ, per germline. Written as DNA, the CDR3 is TGCGCCAGCAGCTTGGGGGTAAGCGTGGCCTACGAGCAGTACTTC. This translates into CASSLGVSVAYEQYF.

CDR3 nucleotides: TGTGCCAGCAGCTCGGGACTAGCGGGAGCGGCAGATACGCAGTATTTT. This sequence encodes CASSSGLAGAADTQYF. The chain employs TRBV7-3 and TRBJ2-3; 14 bases line up with TRBD2. Germline V lookup: CDR1 SGHTA, CDR2 FQGTGA. The trim removed 4 bases at V and 4 bases at J, leaving 4 bases unmatched. This CDR3 region has 16 residues.

V gene TRBV3-1 (or the pseudogene TRBV3-2) combines with J gene TRBJ2-7; D not resolved. The CDR3 extends over 12 amino acids. Trimming took 0 bases from V and 6 from J, leaving 6 bases between them. In germline, CDR1 is LGHDT, CDR2 YNNKEL (reference sequence). CDR3 loop: CASSQERSEQYF. The CDR3, as DNA: TGTGCCAGCAGCCAAGAGAGAAGCGAGCAGTACTTC.

This rearrangement joins TRBV7-6 to TRBJ2-1; 7 bases agree with TRBD1. The CDR3 spans 14 residues. The ends lost 4 bases at V and 4 bases at J; junction bases unmatched: 4. Germline V gene data show CDR1 as SGHVS and CDR2 as FNYEAQ. The CDR3 sequence: CASSSNRGYNEQFF. The CDR3 nucleotides read TGTGCCAGCAGCTCTAACAGGGGATACAATGAGCAGTTCTTC.

V usage is TRBV28 and J usage is TRBJ1-2, with D possibly TRBD1 on 6 matching bases. Germline CDR1 reads MDHEN; CDR2 reads SYDVKM. This CDR3 contains 13 residues. The chain's CDR3 is CAARGARNYGYTF. As DNA, the CDR3 is TGTGCAGCCCGGGGGGCGCGAAACTATGGCTACACCTTC.

The rearrangement links TRBV11-2 to TRBJ1-2, with D maybe TRBD1 (6 bases). Trimming left V 3 bases short and J 5 bases short, with 10 bases between. CDR1 SGHAT and CDR2 FQNNGV come from the germline V gene. This CDR3 region has 13 residues. The CDR3 here is CASSFTDSYGYTF. The CDR3 DNA reads TGTGCCAGCAGCTTTACGGACAGTTATGGCTACACCTTC.

V usage is TRBV6-5 and J usage is TRBJ2-5, with D perhaps matching TRBD2 (7 bases). CDR1 and CDR2 from the germline V gene are MNHEY and SVGAGI. V dropped 6 bases and J dropped 4 bases, with 15 bases sitting between them. The CDR3 is 14 residues long. CDR3 sequence (DNA): TGTGCCAGCAGGAGAGGGGGGGCTAGAGAGACCCAGTACTTC. Translating gives CASRRGGARETQYF.

This clone came up once. This chain joins TRBV15 and TRBJ1-3; no clear D gene. Trimming removed 3 bases at V and 0 bases at J, with 12 bases between. The CDR3 runs to 16 residues. The germline V gene encodes CDR1 LNHNV and CDR2 YYDKDF (reference sequence). The CDR3 here is CATSSLAGYSGNTIYF. CDR3 coding DNA: TGTGCCACCAGCAGTCTGGCGGGATACTCTGGAAACACCATATATTTT.

The CDR3, as DNA: TGTGCCAGCAGCTCGAACACGGGAACTAATGAAAAACTGTTTTTT. The encoded protein is CASSSNTGTNEKLFF. The chain combines TRBV5-6 with TRBJ1-4; D remains unclear. The germline V gene encodes CDR1 SGHDT and CDR2 YYEEEE. The CDR3 has 15 amino acids. Trimming removed 3 bases at V and 1 base at J, with 10 bases between.

The table lists this clone with a count of one. This sequence joins TRBV18 and TRBJ1-2; TRBD1 agrees at 8 bases. Per the germline V gene, CDR1 is KGHSH and CDR2 is LQKENI. Unmatched junction bases numbered 7, after V lost 5 bases and J lost 8 bases. This CDR3 is 13 amino acids long. The CDR3 bases are TGTGCCAGCTCATCGACAGGGGTCGGGGGCTACACCTTC. Its translation is CASSSTGVGGYTF.

This chain joins TRBV28 and TRBJ1-6, with a tentative D call TRBD1 (6 bases). V lost 5 bases to trimming and J lost 6 bases, with 14 bases between them. Germline CDR1 and CDR2: MDHEN and SYDVKM. CDR3 length: 15 residues. The CDR3 reads CASSTHDRINSPLHF. The CDR3 nucleotides are TGTGCCAGCAGTACCCACGACAGGATTAATTCACCCCTCCACTTT.

Concerning this clone itself: Additional DNA sequences in this sample encode the identical CDR3. The V gene is TRBV10-3, the J gene TRBJ1-1, with no clear D. V lost 0 bases, J lost 0 bases, and 8 bases lay in between. Per germline, CDR1 ENHRY and CDR2 SYGVKD. CDR3 length equals 15 residues. CDR3 in DNA: TGTGCCATCAGTGAGTCTCAGGATCTGAACACTGAAGCTTTCTTT. This gives the protein CAISESQDLNTEAFF.

The chain is built from TRBV5-1 and TRBJ2-3, with D unresolved. Germline CDR1 and CDR2: SGHRS and YFSETQ. Trimming shortened V by 4 bases and J by 2 bases, and 8 bases separated the two germline ends. This CDR3 spans 13 amino acids. The CDR3 DNA reads as TGCGCCAGCAGCCTCGGGTCCACAGATACGCAGTATTTT. As protein: CASSLGSTDTQYF.

The chain couples TRBV25-1 to TRBJ2-4; D gene uncertain. The V end lost 4 bases, the J end lost 4 bases, and 2 bases lay between the germline ends. Germline CDR1 MGHDK, CDR2 SYGVNS. The CDR3 is 11 amino acids. CDR3 DNA sequence: TGTGCCAGCAGTGCAAAAAACATTCAGTACTTC. Protein sequence: CASSAKNIQYF. Full variable domain (missing parts from reference TRBV25-1 and TRBJ2-4): EADIYQTPRYLVIGTGKKITLECSQTMGHDKMYWYQQDPGMELHLIHYSYGVNSTEKGDLSSESTVSRIRTEHFPLTLESARPSHTSQYLCASSAKNIQYFGAGTRLSVL.

This clone came up a few times. This chain connects TRBV5-4 to TRBJ2-5; D gene ambiguous. CDR1 and CDR2 (germline): SGHNT, YYREEE (reference sequence). The ends were cut back, 0 bases at V and 4 bases at J, with 7 bases in the middle. The CDR3 contains 13 residues. The CDR3 coding sequence is TGTGCCAGCAGCTTGGCCCCGGGAGAGACCCAGTACTTC. Translation gives CASSLAPGETQYF. Full variable domain (outside the CDR3, taken from reference TRBV5-4 and TRBJ2-5): ETGVTQSPTHLIKTRGQQVTLRCSSQSGHNTVSWYQQALGQGPQFIFQYYREEENGRGNFPPRFSGLQFPNYSSELNVNALELDDSALYLCASSLAPGETQYFGPGTRLLVL.

This sequence joins TRBV5-1 and TRBJ1-1, with 9 positions matching TRBD1. Germline V lookup: CDR1 SGHRS, CDR2 YFSETQ. The junction had 9 bases not matched to a gene; V was cut back by 0 bases and J by 3 bases. CDR3 length equals 17 residues. The CDR3 DNA reads as TGCGCCAGCAGCTTGGAGTTTTCCGGGACAGGGTACACTGAAGCTTTCTTT. It specifies CASSLEFSGTGYTEAFF.

The V gene is TRBV9, the J gene TRBJ1-2; D is ambiguous. From germline, CDR1 is SGDLS and CDR2 YYNGEE. The germline V and J ends were trimmed by 3 bases and 2 bases, with 11 bases remaining between them. The CDR3 is made up of 14 amino acids. The CDR3 loop reads CASSDPRQNYGYTF. The CDR3 DNA reads TGTGCCAGCAGCGACCCGAGACAAAACTATGGCTACACCTTC.

The genes are TRBV19 and TRBJ2-7; 7 bases line up with TRBD1. V lost 5 bases and J lost 5; bases outside the gene matches: 9. Germline loops: CDR1 LNHDA, CDR2 SQIVND (reference sequence). This CDR3 is built from 14 residues. CDR3 in amino acids: CASSLPTGTNEQYF. The CDR3 DNA follows: TGTGCCAGTAGTCTTCCGACAGGGACCAACGAGCAGTACTTC.

The chain uses TRBV7-2 and TRBJ1-1; D is perhaps TRBD1 (5 bases). In germline, CDR1 is SGHTA, CDR2 FQGNSA. The CDR3 consists of 13 residues. Trimming took 1 base from V and 7 from J, leaving 10 bases between them. This chain's CDR3 is CASSLGRQLEAFF. The CDR3 DNA reads as TGTGCCAGCAGCTTAGGAAGACAGCTTGAAGCTTTCTTT.

Only a few counts were recorded for this clone. The chain links TRBV9 to TRBJ1-1, with D possibly being TRBD1 (5 bases). The germline V gene has CDR1 SGDLS and CDR2 YYNGEE. This CDR3 contains 13 residues. The V and J ends lost 4 bases and 3 bases respectively, with 10 bases between them. The CDR3 nucleotides are TGTGCCAGCAGCCCCGGGGGGGACACTGAAGCTTTCTTT. It translates to CASSPGGDTEAFF.

The J gene is TRBJ1-5, the V gene TRBV25-1; weak D call: TRBD1 (6 bases). Germline V lookup: CDR1 MGHDK, CDR2 SYGVNS. This CDR3 region has 16 residues. V dropped 5 bases and J dropped 0 bases, with 14 bases sitting between them. The CDR3: CASSPRGGNSNQPQHF. The CDR3 DNA reads as TGTGCCAGCAGTCCAAGGGGGGGAAATAGCAATCAGCCCCAGCATTTT.

J is TRBJ1-4 and V is TRBV5-1; 9 bases map to TRBD1. The germline V gene encodes CDR1 SGHRS and CDR2 YFSETQ. With 2 bases clipped from V and 8 bases from J, the junction kept 10 bases outside the gene matches. The CDR3 is made up of 16 amino acids. The CDR3 sequence is CASSFGATGGGEKLFF. CDR3 sequence (DNA): TGCGCCAGCAGCTTTGGTGCGACAGGGGGTGGAGAAAAACTGTTTTTT.

This chain joins TRBV6-1 and TRBJ1-4, with D hard to call. Germline V CDR1 and CDR2: MNHNS, SASEGT. Deletions cut 1 base from V and 4 bases from J, with 10 bases between. CDR3 size: 15 residues. This chain's CDR3 is CASSEGAGFNEKLFF. In DNA form, the CDR3 reads TGTGCCAGCAGTGAAGGTGCGGGCTTTAATGAAAAACTGTTTTTT.

V gene TRBV12-3 or TRBV12-4 combines with J gene TRBJ2-3, with D unclear. The CDR3 has 12 amino acids. The V end lost 8 bases, the J end lost 6 bases, and 12 bases lay between the germline ends. The CDR3: CASGRGSDTQYF. CDR3 coding DNA: TGTGCCAGCGGAAGAGGTTCGGATACGCAGTATTTT.